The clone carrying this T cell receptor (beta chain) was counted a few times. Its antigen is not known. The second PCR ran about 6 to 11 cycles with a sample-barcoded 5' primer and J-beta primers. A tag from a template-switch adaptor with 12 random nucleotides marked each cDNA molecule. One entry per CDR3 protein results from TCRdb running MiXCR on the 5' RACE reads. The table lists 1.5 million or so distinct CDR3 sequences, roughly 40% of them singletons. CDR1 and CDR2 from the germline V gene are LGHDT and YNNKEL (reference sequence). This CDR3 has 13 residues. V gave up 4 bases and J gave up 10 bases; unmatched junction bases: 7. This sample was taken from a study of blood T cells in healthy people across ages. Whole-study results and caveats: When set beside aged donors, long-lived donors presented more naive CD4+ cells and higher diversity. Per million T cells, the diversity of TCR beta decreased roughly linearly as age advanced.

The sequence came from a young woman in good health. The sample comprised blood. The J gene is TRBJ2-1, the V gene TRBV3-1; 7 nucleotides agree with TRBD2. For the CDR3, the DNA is TGTGCCAGCAGCCGCCTGGGGGAGGGGGAGCAGTTCTTC. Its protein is CASSRLGEGEQFF.